A selection of T cell receptor beta chains follows, all from one sample in a study of cytomegalovirus exposure and HLA in healthy donors. Data came from immunoSEQ multiplex PCR; TCRdb stores just in-frame clones and leaves some out. This table has some 120,000 clones, roughly two thirds appearing once. The sample consisted of PBMCs. The source of these receptors is a man aged 25 to 40 in good health and CMV-seropositive. CDR3s include the opening cysteine and the closing phenylalanine or tryptophan. D genes are given only for firm matches. The listing skips clone size in some rows; elsewhere it reads once, few, many or a size class.

abundance: .; j_gene: TRBJ2-1; d_gene: TRBD2; v_gene: TRBV10-1; CDR3aa: CASKRLAVSYNEQFF; CDR3nt: TGCGCCAGCAAACGACTAGCGGTCTCCTACAATGAGCAGTTCTTC
abundance: .; j_gene: TRBJ2-7; d_gene: .; v_gene: TRBV7-9; CDR3aa: CSSSWEVAYEQYF; CDR3nt: TGTTCCAGCAGCTGGGAGGTCGCCTACGAGCAGTACTTC
abundance: once; j_gene: TRBJ1-5; d_gene: .; v_gene: TRBV7-9; CDR3aa: CASSRTGNQPQHF; CDR3nt: TGTGCCAGCAGCCGGACAGGCAATCAGCCCCAGCATTTT
abundance: few; j_gene: TRBJ2-7; d_gene: TRBD1; v_gene: TRBV6-1; CDR3aa: CASRRQGAPLNEQYF; CDR3nt: TGTGCCAGCAGGAGACAGGGGGCGCCGTTAAACGAGCAGTACTTC
abundance: few; j_gene: TRBJ2-1; d_gene: TRBD2; v_gene: TRBV27; CDR3aa: CASKVLGLAGNNEQFF; CDR3nt: TGTGCCAGCAAGGTCCTGGGGCTAGCGGGAAACAATGAGCAGTTCTTC
abundance: .; j_gene: TRBJ1-2; d_gene: .; v_gene: TRBV13; CDR3aa: CASSSTGGRGDYGYTF; CDR3nt: TGTGCCAGCAGCTCCACCGGTGGCAGGGGAGACTATGGCTACACCTTC
abundance: few; j_gene: TRBJ2-2; d_gene: .; v_gene: TRBV29-1; CDR3aa: CSVGLANTGELFF; CDR3nt: TGCAGCGTGGGGCTAGCGAACACCGGGGAGCTGTTTTTT
abundance: .; j_gene: TRBJ2-7; d_gene: .; v_gene: TRBV6-5; CDR3aa: CASSYGPTSEQYF; CDR3nt: TGTGCCAGCAGTTACGGCCCCACCTCCGAGCAGTACTTC
abundance: .; j_gene: TRBJ1-2; d_gene: .; v_gene: TRBV7-2; CDR3aa: CASSLVGQGYGYTF; CDR3nt: TGTGCCAGCAGCTTAGTGGGTCAGGGCTATGGCTACACCTTC
abundance: few; j_gene: TRBJ2-3; d_gene: .; v_gene: TRBV11-2; CDR3aa: CASSLRVGGLARTDTQYF; CDR3nt: TGTGCCAGCAGCTTAAGGGTCGGGGGGCTAGCGAGGACAGATACGCAGTATTTT
abundance: .; j_gene: TRBJ2-1; d_gene: TRBD2; v_gene: TRBV5-4; CDR3aa: CASSFLGGLAGASSYNEQFF; CDR3nt: TGTGCCAGCAGCTTTTTAGGAGGACTAGCGGGGGCTAGCTCCTACAATGAGCAGTTCTTC
abundance: .; j_gene: TRBJ1-1; d_gene: .; v_gene: TRBV5-6; CDR3aa: CASSFQNTEAFF; CDR3nt: TGTGCCAGCAGCTTTCAAAACACTGAAGCTTTCTTT
abundance: once; j_gene: TRBJ2-7; d_gene: .; v_gene: TRBV7-9; CDR3aa: CASSLYFGTGSSYEQYF; CDR3nt: TGTGCCAGCAGCTTATATTTTGGCACAGGGAGCTCCTACGAGCAGTACTTC
abundance: .; j_gene: TRBJ2-3; d_gene: .; v_gene: TRBV5-1; CDR3aa: CASSLSTDTQYF; CDR3nt: TGCGCCAGCAGCCTTAGCACAGATACGCAGTATTTT
abundance: .; j_gene: TRBJ1-5; d_gene: .; v_gene: TRBV6-5; CDR3aa: CASSYSGDSQPQHF; CDR3nt: TGTGCCAGCAGTTACTCGGGAGATAGCCAGCCCCAGCATTTT
abundance: few; j_gene: TRBJ2-7; d_gene: .; v_gene: TRBV15; CDR3aa: CATSSGDFEGQYF; CDR3nt: TGTGCCACCAGCAGCGGGGACTTCGAGGGGCAGTACTTC
abundance: few; j_gene: TRBJ1-1; d_gene: .; v_gene: TRBV5-6; CDR3aa: CASSLGPGTEAFF; CDR3nt: TGTGCCAGCAGTTTGGGTCCGGGCACTGAAGCTTTCTTT
abundance: .; j_gene: TRBJ2-3; d_gene: TRBD2; v_gene: TRBV2; CDR3aa: CASSLTLAGPDNRDTQYF; CDR3nt: TGTGCCAGCAGTCTGACTCTAGCGGGCCCGGACAACCGAGATACGCAGTATTTT
abundance: .; j_gene: TRBJ2-3; d_gene: .; v_gene: TRBV5-8; CDR3aa: CASSSFGGGRGDTQYF; CDR3nt: TGTGCCAGCAGCTCGTTTGGGGGGGGGCGAGGAGATACGCAGTATTTT
abundance: .; j_gene: TRBJ2-7; d_gene: .; v_gene: TRBV27; CDR3aa: CASNQGHLSYEQYF; CDR3nt: TGTGCCAGCAATCAGGGACACCTCTCCTACGAGCAGTACTTC
abundance: few; j_gene: TRBJ2-4; d_gene: TRBD2; v_gene: TRBV5-1; CDR3aa: CASGLSSGDKNIQYF; CDR3nt: TGCGCCAGCGGGCTTTCTAGCGGCGATAAAAACATTCAGTACTTC
abundance: .; j_gene: TRBJ1-1; d_gene: TRBD1; v_gene: TRBV9; CDR3aa: CASSAGTGGTEAFF; CDR3nt: TGTGCCAGCAGCGCCGGGACAGGGGGCACTGAAGCTTTCTTT
abundance: few; j_gene: TRBJ2-7; d_gene: .; v_gene: TRBV11-2; CDR3aa: CASGASLYYEQYF; CDR3nt: TGTGCCAGCGGAGCTAGCCTCTACTACGAGCAGTACTTC
abundance: .; j_gene: TRBJ1-3; d_gene: .; v_gene: TRBV6-1; CDR3aa: CASSARTEKYSGNTIYF; CDR3nt: TGTGCCAGCAGTGCGAGGACAGAAAAATACTCTGGAAACACCATATATTTT
abundance: .; j_gene: TRBJ1-3; d_gene: .; v_gene: TRBV15; CDR3aa: CATSRDVTKRDSGNTIYF; CDR3nt: TGTGCCACCAGCAGAGATGTAACGAAGAGAGACTCTGGAAACACCATATATTTT
abundance: once; j_gene: TRBJ2-7; d_gene: TRBD1; v_gene: TRBV7-9; CDR3aa: CASSLMWTGVIYEQYF; CDR3nt: TGTGCCAGCAGCTTGATGTGGACAGGGGTTATCTACGAGCAGTACTTC
abundance: few; j_gene: TRBJ2-3; d_gene: .; v_gene: TRBV10-1; CDR3aa: CASSDGLLSTDTQYF; CDR3nt: TGCGCCAGCAGTGATGGACTATTAAGCACAGATACGCAGTATTTT
abundance: .; j_gene: TRBJ1-2; d_gene: .; v_gene: TRBV27; CDR3aa: CASSLSWRDGYGYTF; CDR3nt: TGTGCCAGCAGTTTATCCTGGAGAGACGGCTATGGCTACACCTTC
abundance: .; j_gene: TRBJ2-5; d_gene: TRBD2; v_gene: TRBV2; CDR3aa: CASSDRAGEVTQYF; CDR3nt: TGTGCCAGCAGTGATCGGGCGGGAGAAGTGACCCAGTACTTC
abundance: .; j_gene: TRBJ2-3; d_gene: .; v_gene: TRBV5-4; CDR3aa: CASLKDSTTDTQYF; CDR3nt: TGTGCCAGCCTAAAGGACTCAACCACAGATACGCAGTATTTT
abundance: .; j_gene: TRBJ1-1; d_gene: .; v_gene: TRBV5-1; CDR3aa: CASSLESPRLRGAEAFF; CDR3nt: TGCGCCAGCAGCTTGGAGTCCCCGAGGTTGCGAGGAGCTGAAGCTTTCTTT
abundance: few; j_gene: TRBJ2-6; d_gene: .; v_gene: TRBV19; CDR3aa: CASGNGDSGANVLTF; CDR3nt: TGTGCCAGTGGGAACGGGGACTCTGGGGCCAACGTCCTGACTTTC
abundance: .; j_gene: TRBJ1-5; d_gene: .; v_gene: TRBV5-6; CDR3aa: CASSSYGQLNQPQHF; CDR3nt: TGTGCCAGCAGCTCGTACGGACAGCTCAATCAGCCCCAGCATTTT
abundance: .; j_gene: TRBJ2-7; d_gene: TRBD2; v_gene: TRBV10-2; CDR3aa: CAASSTLAGAEQYF; CDR3nt: TGCGCGGCCAGCAGTACTCTAGCGGGAGCCGAGCAGTACTTC
abundance: .; j_gene: TRBJ2-7; d_gene: TRBD1; v_gene: TRBV18; CDR3aa: CASSPGTGYEQYF; CDR3nt: TGTGCCAGCTCACCCGGGACAGGTTACGAGCAGTACTTC